This TCR beta chain was retrieved from a study of response to subunit inactivated influenza vaccine. The CDR3 is 13 amino acids. V was clipped by 0 bases and J by 6 bases, with 9 bases between them. Germline V gene lookup returns CDR1 MNHEY and CDR2 SVGAGI. This clonotype was picked up a small number of times. MiXCR, applied by TCRdb to the RT-PCR reads, yields one record per CDR3 protein. The sample shows 650,000 to 800,000 distinct CDR3 sequences, 15% to 20% of them seen only once. The sequence was obtained from a man in his fifties or sixties who received an inactivated influenza vaccine. This chain joins TRBV6-5 and TRBJ2-7; D is possibly TRBD1 (5 bases). The source material was PBMCs from blood, sampled roughly 5 days after vaccination. CDR3 amino acids: CASSYSRGPEQYF. CDR3 DNA sequence: TGTGCCAGCAGTTACTCAAGGGGCCCCGAGCAGTACTTC.